These 26 T cell receptor beta chains came from one sample sequenced in a study of T cell changes during pregnancy in multiple sclerosis. Produced via immunoSEQ multiplex PCR; TCRdb's table is partial and in-frame only. Found here are approximately 25,000 clones, around nine tenths of them singletons; the top ten hold roughly 8.3%. This specimen was CD8+ T cells from peripheral blood mononuclear cells, taken in the second trimester of pregnancy. These receptors were obtained from a female donor with multiple sclerosis, enrolled in a pregnancy study.

The chain recombines TRBV2 with TRBJ2-7, with no clear D. The CDR3 loop spans 14 amino acids. Germline CDR1 SNHLY, CDR2 FYNNEI. Trimming cost V 4 bases and J 0 bases, with 10 bases left between them. The CDR3 is CASSALVSSYEQYF. As DNA, the CDR3 is TGTGCCAGCAGTGCGTTGGTCAGCTCCTACGAGCAGTACTTC.

As regards this clone: One end of the junction does not line up with germline, which may come from a read error. The rearrangement uses TRBV11-2 and TRBJ2-7; D is uncertain. The germline CDR1 and CDR2 sequences are SGHAT and FQNNGV. CDR3 size: 12 residues. CDR3 sequence: CASSLDGYEQYF. Here the CDR3 DNA reads TGTGCCAGCAGCCTAGACGGTTACGAGCAGTACTTC.

This sequence joins TRBV5-8 and TRBJ2-3; 8 bases map to TRBD2. Trimming at V came to 3 bases and at J to 0 bases, leaving 6 bases not matched to a gene. The length of the CDR3 is 16 residues. Germline-derived CDR1 and CDR2 are SGHTS and YDEGEE. The CDR3 region has the DNA TGTGCCAGCAGCTGGTTAGCGGGGCTTAGCACAGATACGCAGTATTTT. This gives the protein CASSWLAGLSTDTQYF. The variable domain in full, with the rest retrieved from reference TRBV5-8 and TRBJ2-3, is EAGVTQSPTHLIKTRGQQATLRCSPISGHTSVYWYQQALGLGLQFLLWYDEGEERNRGNFPPRFSGRQFPNYSSELNVNALELEDSALYLCASSWLAGLSTDTQYFGPGTRLTVL.

This chain uses TRBV7-9 with TRBJ2-1; TRBD2 aligns across 7 bases. Germline V gene data show CDR1 as SEHNR and CDR2 as FQNEAQ (reference sequence). V lost 1 base, J lost 6 bases, and 6 bases stayed unmatched. The CDR3 loop spans 15 amino acids. The DNA of the CDR3 is TGTGCCAGCAGCTTAGGAGCGGGGATGCCCAATGAGCAGTTCTTC. It is translated as CASSLGAGMPNEQFF.

This chain links TRBV30 with TRBJ1-1; perhaps TRBD1 as D (5 bases). CDR3 length: 13 amino acids. Germline CDR1 GTSNPN, CDR2 SVGIG (reference sequence). V was cut by 3 bases and J by 1 base, with 9 bases left in between. The CDR3 region has the DNA TGTGCCTGGAGCAGACAGTCGAACACTGAAGCTTTCTTT. The encoded protein is CAWSRQSNTEAFF.

The chain links TRBV2 to TRBJ2-1; D might be TRBD2 (6 bases). With 2 bases removed from V and 5 bases from J, the gap between germline ends came to 10 bases. CDR3 length: 14 residues. Germline assignment: CDR1 SNHLY and CDR2 FYNNEI. The CDR3 nucleotides read TGTGCCAGCAGTGAATTACCGGGGGACAATGAGCAGTTCTTC. Translating it yields CASSELPGDNEQFF.

The gene calls are TRBV27 and TRBJ1-1; a possible D gene is TRBD1 (6 bases). Germline loops: CDR1 MNHEY, CDR2 SMNVEV (reference sequence). This CDR3 is built from 14 residues. Trimming cost V 4 bases and J 0 bases, with 9 bases left between them. CDR3 sequence (DNA): TGTGCCAGCAGTTGGGGGGGCGTGAACACTGAAGCTTTCTTT. Protein product: CASSWGGVNTEAFF.

The J gene is TRBJ2-7, the V gene TRBV9; D unclear. Trimming cost V 1 base and J 3 bases, with 14 bases left between them. Germline-derived CDR1 and CDR2 are SGDLS and YYNGEE. This CDR3 spans 15 amino acids. This chain's CDR3 is CASSVSGGPLYEQYF. Written as DNA, the CDR3 is TGTGCCAGCAGCGTAAGTGGTGGGCCCCTCTACGAGCAGTACTTC.

The genes are TRBV29-1 and TRBJ2-3; D may be TRBD1 (5 bases). Germline CDR1 and CDR2: SQVTM and ANQGSEA. V gave up 3 bases and J gave up 1 base, with 5 bases separating them. CDR3 length: 12 amino acids. CDR3 region: CSVDRGTDTQYF. The CDR3 bases are TGCAGCGTTGACAGGGGCACAGATACGCAGTATTTT.

This clone was detected only once. The CDR3 region is CASRLYRNTEAFF. In DNA form, the CDR3 reads TGTGCCAGCAGGTTATACAGGAACACTGAAGCTTTCTTT. The chain employs TRBV5-5 and TRBJ1-1; D unresolved. Germline assignment: CDR1 SGHKS and CDR2 YYEKEE (reference sequence). V was trimmed by 5 bases and J by 1 base, leaving 9 bases between them. There are 13 residues in the CDR3.

The chain couples TRBV7-9 to TRBJ2-2; D is possibly TRBD2 (6 bases). The V end lost 2 bases, the J end lost 7 bases, and 8 bases lay between the germline ends. The germline gives CDR1 SEHNR, CDR2 FQNEAQ (reference sequence). The CDR3 loop spans 13 amino acids. CDR3 protein: CASSLPGGGELFF. The DNA of the CDR3 is TGTGCCAGCAGCTTACCCGGGGGCGGGGAGCTGTTTTTT.

This chain uses TRBV19 with TRBJ1-5, with unresolved D. Germline V gene data show CDR1 as LNHDA and CDR2 as SQIVND (reference sequence). V gave up 8 bases and J gave up 2 bases, with 10 bases separating them. The CDR3 extends over 13 amino acids. Written as DNA, the CDR3 is TGTGCCAGTGGAGCCGGGGGCAATCAGCCCCAGCATTTT. Translated, it gives CASGAGGNQPQHF.

The chain couples TRBV4-1 to TRBJ2-7; 7 nucleotides align to TRBD2. Germline CDR1 MGHRA, CDR2 YSYEKL. The trim removed 2 bases at V and 3 bases at J, leaving 10 bases unmatched. The CDR3 consists of 16 residues. The CDR3 here is CASSQQQRPGGYEQYF. The CDR3 DNA follows: TGCGCCAGCAGCCAACAGCAGCGCCCGGGGGGCTACGAGCAGTACTTC.

This chain uses TRBV19 with TRBJ1-2, with D unclear. The CDR3 contains 14 residues. The V gene's germline CDR1 is LNHDA and CDR2 SQIVND (reference sequence). Trimming pared 3 bases from V and 4 bases from J, leaving 12 bases between. Here the CDR3 reads CASSIVGGVYGYTF. The CDR3 DNA follows: TGTGCCAGTAGTATTGTGGGTGGAGTCTATGGCTACACCTTC.

V usage is TRBV10-3 and J usage is TRBJ2-6, with 12 positions matching TRBD2. The V and J ends lost 5 bases and 2 bases, in that order; junction bases with no gene match: 4. The CDR3 has 17 residues. Germline assignment: CDR1 ENHRY and CDR2 SYGVKD. DNA for the CDR3: TGTGCCATCAGTTCTAGCGGGGGGGGACCTGGGGCCAACGTCCTGACTTTC. Translating it yields CAISSSGGGPGANVLTF.

This clone occurred a few times. V and J are TRBV13 and TRBJ1-2; TRBD1 agrees at 7 bases. The ends lost 0 bases at V and 5 bases at J; junction bases unmatched: 6. The CDR3 spans 15 residues. Germline assignment: CDR1 PRHDT and CDR2 FYEKMQ (reference sequence). The CDR3 region is CASSLGDRDPYGYTF. As DNA, the CDR3 is TGTGCCAGCAGCTTAGGCGACAGGGATCCTTATGGCTACACCTTC. Using reference TRBV13 and TRBJ1-2 for the parts outside the CDR3, the full variable domain is AAGVIQSPRHLIKEKRETATLKCYPIPRHDTVYWYQQGPGQDPQFLISFYEKMQSDKGSIPDRFSAQQFSDYHSELNMSSLELGDSALYFCASSLGDRDPYGYTFGSGTRLTVV.

This clone turned up a few times. The chain uses TRBV6-1 and TRBJ1-1; TRBD1 aligns across 8 bases. The CDR3 loop spans 15 amino acids. Trimming cost V 1 base and J 4 bases; bases outside gene matches: 5. Germline assignment: CDR1 MNHNS and CDR2 SASEGT. The CDR3 DNA sequence: TGTGCCAGCAGTGAAGAGGGGACAGGAACCACTGAAGCTTTCTTT. Translating it yields CASSEEGTGTTEAFF.

This chain uses TRBV2 with TRBJ2-2, with TRBD2 as a possible D gene (5 bases). Germline V gives CDR1 SNHLY, CDR2 FYNNEI. The CDR3 contains 13 residues. V gave up 11 bases and J gave up 0 bases, with 10 bases separating them. As DNA, the CDR3 is TGTGCCGCGGAGGCTCCGAACACCGGGGAGCTGTTTTTT. Protein sequence: CAAEAPNTGELFF.

The chain carries TRBV19 and TRBJ1-1; no clear D. V was pared by 2 bases and J by 0 bases, with 13 bases between. Germline CDR1 is LNHDA and CDR2 is SQIVND (reference sequence). The CDR3 length is 16 residues. The CDR3 DNA sequence: TGTGCCAGTAGTATATGGGGAGGCGGGATGAACACTGAAGCTTTCTTT. Translating gives CASSIWGGGMNTEAFF.

This sequence joins TRBV6-1 and TRBJ2-6, with 9 bases matching TRBD1. V lost 11 bases to trimming and J lost 3 bases; unmatched junction nucleotides: 8. The CDR3 loop spans 15 amino acids. Germline lookup yields CDR1 MNHNS and CDR2 SASEGT. CDR3 amino acids: CAASTGGSGANVLTF. The CDR3 DNA reads as TGTGCCGCCTCGACAGGGGGGAGTGGGGCCAACGTCCTGACTTTC.

On this clone: The same CDR3 also results from other DNA sequences found in this sample. The rearrangement uses TRBV2 and TRBJ1-5, with D hard to call. V lost 6 bases to trimming and J lost 4 bases, with 13 bases between them. This CDR3 has 14 amino acids. Germline V gene lookup returns CDR1 SNHLY and CDR2 FYNNEI. For the CDR3, the DNA is TGTGCCAGCAGGGATGAGACGGGGAATCAGCCCCAGCATTTT. This encodes CASRDETGNQPQHF.

The chain joins TRBV11-1 to TRBJ1-1; D is unclear. This CDR3 region has 19 residues. Germline V gene sequence: CDR1 SGHAT, CDR2 FQDESV (reference sequence). Trimming took off 3 bases at V and 0 bases at J, with 23 bases between the two ends. The CDR3, as DNA: TGTGCCAGCAGCTTTACAGTGGGTGAAGAGCTCTATATGAACACTGAAGCTTTCTTT. Its protein product is CASSFTVGEELYMNTEAFF.

The chain uses TRBV9 and TRBJ2-3, with TRBD2 matching over 11 bases. Germline-derived CDR1 and CDR2 are SGDLS and YYNGEE. J was trimmed by 2 bases and V by 0 bases; bases with no gene match: 2. The CDR3 covers 16 residues. The CDR3 nucleotides read TGTGCCAGCAGCGTAGCTAGCGGGGGGATCACAGATACGCAGTATTTT. Protein: CASSVASGGITDTQYF.

The rearrangement joins TRBV9 to TRBJ1-3; no clear D. This CDR3 region has 17 residues. Germline V gene sequence: CDR1 SGDLS, CDR2 YYNGEE. V lost 0 bases and J 7 bases, leaving 20 bases between the germline ends. The CDR3 spells CASSVGLAGIKGNTIYF. CDR3 nucleotides: TGTGCCAGCAGCGTAGGGCTTGCGGGGATAAAGGGTAACACCATATATTTT.

In its sample, this clone was seen once. This chain links TRBV28 with TRBJ1-1; weak D call: TRBD1 (6 bases). The V gene's germline CDR1 is MDHEN and CDR2 SYDVKM. V lost 5 bases and J 1 base, leaving 8 bases between the germline ends. This CDR3 region has 13 residues. The chain's CDR3 is CASSTDRNTEAFF. CDR3 DNA: TGTGCCAGCAGTACGGACAGGAACACTGAAGCTTTCTTT.

V gene TRBV6-5 combines with J gene TRBJ2-7, with 8 bases aligning to TRBD1. The CDR3 sequence is 15 residues long. The V gene's germline CDR1 is MNHEY and CDR2 SVGAGI. Unmatched junction bases numbered 9, after V lost 5 bases and J lost 3 bases. In nucleotides, the CDR3 is TGTGCCAGCAGTAAACTCGGGACAGGTTTCTACGAGCAGTACTTC. Its protein product is CASSKLGTGFYEQYF.